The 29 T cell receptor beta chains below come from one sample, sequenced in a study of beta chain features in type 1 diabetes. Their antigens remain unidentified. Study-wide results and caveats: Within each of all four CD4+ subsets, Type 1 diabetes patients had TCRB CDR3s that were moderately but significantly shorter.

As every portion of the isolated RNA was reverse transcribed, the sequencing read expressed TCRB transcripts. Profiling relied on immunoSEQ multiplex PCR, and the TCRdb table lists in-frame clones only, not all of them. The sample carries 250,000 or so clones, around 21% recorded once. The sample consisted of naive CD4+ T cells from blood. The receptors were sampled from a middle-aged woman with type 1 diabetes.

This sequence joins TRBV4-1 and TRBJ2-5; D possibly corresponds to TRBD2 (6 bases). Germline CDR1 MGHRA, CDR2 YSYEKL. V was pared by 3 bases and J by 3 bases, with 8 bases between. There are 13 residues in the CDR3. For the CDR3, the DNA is TGCGCCAGCAGCCATAGCGGAAAAGAGACCCAGTACTTC. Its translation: CASSHSGKETQYF.

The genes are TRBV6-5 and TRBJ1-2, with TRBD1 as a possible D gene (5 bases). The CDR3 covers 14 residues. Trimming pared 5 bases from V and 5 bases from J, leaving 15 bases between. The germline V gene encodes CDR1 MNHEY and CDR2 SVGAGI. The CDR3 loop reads CASSPTRQGYGYTF. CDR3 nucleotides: TGTGCCAGCAGTCCCACCAGGCAGGGATATGGCTACACCTTC.

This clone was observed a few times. CDR3: CASSSLPGEAFF. The CDR3 DNA follows: TGTGCCAGCAGCTCACTCCCGGGTGAAGCTTTCTTT. This rearrangement joins TRBV9 to TRBJ1-1, with D hard to call. The germline V gene encodes CDR1 SGDLS and CDR2 YYNGEE. The V and J ends lost 4 bases and 7 bases respectively, with 11 bases between them. The CDR3 loop spans 12 amino acids.

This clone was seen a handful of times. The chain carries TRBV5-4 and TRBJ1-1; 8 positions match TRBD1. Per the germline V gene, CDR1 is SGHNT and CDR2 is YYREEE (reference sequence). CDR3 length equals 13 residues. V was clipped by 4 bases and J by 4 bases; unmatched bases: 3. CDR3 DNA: TGTGCCAGCAGCCTAACAGGGGGCACTGAAGCTTTCTTT. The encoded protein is CASSLTGGTEAFF.

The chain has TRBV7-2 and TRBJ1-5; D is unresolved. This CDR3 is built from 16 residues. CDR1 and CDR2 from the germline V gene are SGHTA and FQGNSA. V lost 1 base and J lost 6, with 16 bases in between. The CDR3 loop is CASSLVVLSGSQPQHF. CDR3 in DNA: TGTGCCAGCAGCTTAGTGGTATTATCGGGGAGTCAGCCCCAGCATTTT.

This chain's CDR3 is CASSPGTAYNEQFF. For the CDR3, the DNA is TGTGCCAGCAGTCCCGGGACAGCCTACAATGAGCAGTTCTTC. The chain carries TRBV5-4 and TRBJ2-1, with TRBD1 matching 7 bases. The V gene end was trimmed by 5 bases and the J gene end by 2 bases; junction bases not matched to a gene: 4. The CDR3 is made up of 14 amino acids. Germline CDR1 SGHNT, CDR2 YYREEE (reference sequence). The full variable domain, in which reference TRBV5-4 and TRBJ2-1 provide the parts outside the CDR3, is ETGVTQSPTHLIKTRGQQVTLRCSSQSGHNTVSWYQQALGQGPQFIFQYYREEENGRGNFPPRFSGLQFPNYSSELNVNALELDDSALYLCASSPGTAYNEQFFGPGTRLTVL.

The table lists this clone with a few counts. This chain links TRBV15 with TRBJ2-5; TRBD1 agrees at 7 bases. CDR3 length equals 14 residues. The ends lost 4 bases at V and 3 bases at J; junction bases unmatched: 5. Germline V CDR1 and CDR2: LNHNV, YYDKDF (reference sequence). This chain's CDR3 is CATSKTGSEETQYF. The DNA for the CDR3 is TGTGCCACCAGCAAGACAGGGTCCGAAGAGACCCAGTACTTC.

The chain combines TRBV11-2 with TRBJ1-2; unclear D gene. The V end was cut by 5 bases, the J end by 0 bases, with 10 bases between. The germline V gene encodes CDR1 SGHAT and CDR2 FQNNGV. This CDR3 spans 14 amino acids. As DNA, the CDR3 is TGTGCCAGCAGCGAATCCGTAGCTAACTATGGCTACACCTTC. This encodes CASSESVANYGYTF.

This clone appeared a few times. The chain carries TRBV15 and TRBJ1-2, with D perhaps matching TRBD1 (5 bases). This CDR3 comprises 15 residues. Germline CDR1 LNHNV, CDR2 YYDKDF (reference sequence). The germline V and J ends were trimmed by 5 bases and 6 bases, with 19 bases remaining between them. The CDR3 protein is CATSLLPGGEDGYTF. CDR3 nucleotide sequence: TGTGCCACCAGCCTCCTACCGGGGGGGGAGGATGGCTACACCTTC.

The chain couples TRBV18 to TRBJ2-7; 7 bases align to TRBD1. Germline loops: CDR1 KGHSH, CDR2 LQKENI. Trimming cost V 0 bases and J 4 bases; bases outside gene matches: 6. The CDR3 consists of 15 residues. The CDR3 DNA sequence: TGTGCCAGCTCACCACCGGCGACAGGGCTATACGAGCAGTACTTC. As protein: CASSPPATGLYEQYF.

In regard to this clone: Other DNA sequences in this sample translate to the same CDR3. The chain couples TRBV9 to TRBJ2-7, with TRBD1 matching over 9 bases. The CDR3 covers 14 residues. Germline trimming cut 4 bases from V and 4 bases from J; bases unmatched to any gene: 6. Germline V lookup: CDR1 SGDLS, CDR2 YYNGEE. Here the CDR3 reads CASSLGQGGYEQYF. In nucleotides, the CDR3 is TGTGCCAGCAGCTTGGGACAGGGAGGATACGAGCAGTACTTC.

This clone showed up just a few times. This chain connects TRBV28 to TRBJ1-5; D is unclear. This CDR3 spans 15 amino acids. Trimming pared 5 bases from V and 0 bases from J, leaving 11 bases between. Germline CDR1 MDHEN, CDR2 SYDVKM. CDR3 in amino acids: CASSPTGVSNQPQHF. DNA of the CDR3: TGTGCCAGCAGTCCGACGGGTGTTAGCAATCAGCCCCAGCATTTT.

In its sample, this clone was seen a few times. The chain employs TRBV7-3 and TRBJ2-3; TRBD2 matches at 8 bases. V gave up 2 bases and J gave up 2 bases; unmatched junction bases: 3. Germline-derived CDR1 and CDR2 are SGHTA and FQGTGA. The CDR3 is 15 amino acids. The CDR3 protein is CASSLGGGTTDTQYF. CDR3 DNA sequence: TGTGCCAGCAGCTTAGGCGGGGGGACCACAGATACGCAGTATTTT. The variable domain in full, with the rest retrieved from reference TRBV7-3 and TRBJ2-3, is GAGVSQTPSNKVTEKGKYVELRCDPISGHTALYWYRQSLGQGPEFLIYFQGTGAADDSGLPNDRFFAVRPEGSVSTLKIQRTERGDSAVYLCASSLGGGTTDTQYFGPGTRLTVL.

The CDR3 reads CASSPGGGPYEQYF. CDR3 sequence (DNA): TGTGCCAGCAGTCCCGGGGGGGGGCCCTACGAGCAGTACTTC. The chain is built from TRBV28 and TRBJ2-7, with 8 bases aligning to TRBD2. CDR1 is MDHEN, CDR2 SYDVKM, per germline. The J segment lost 2 bases and the V segment lost 5 bases, leaving 5 bases of the junction unmatched. The length of the CDR3 is 14 residues.

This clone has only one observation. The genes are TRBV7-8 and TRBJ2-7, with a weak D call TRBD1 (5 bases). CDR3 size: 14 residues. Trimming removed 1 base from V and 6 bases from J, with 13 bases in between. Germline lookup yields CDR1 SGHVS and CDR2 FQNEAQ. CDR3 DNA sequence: TGTGCCAGCAGCTTAGATGAAGGGGTAGGCGAGCAGTACTTC. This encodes CASSLDEGVGEQYF.

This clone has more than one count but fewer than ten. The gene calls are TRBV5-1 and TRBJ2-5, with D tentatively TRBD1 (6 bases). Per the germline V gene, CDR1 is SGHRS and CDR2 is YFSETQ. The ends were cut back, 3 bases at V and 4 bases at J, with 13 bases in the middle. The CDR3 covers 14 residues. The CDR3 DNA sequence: TGCGCCAGCAGCTCAACAGGGAATCCAGAGACCCAGTACTTC. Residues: CASSSTGNPETQYF. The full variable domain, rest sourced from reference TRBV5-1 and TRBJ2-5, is KAGVTQTPRYLIKTRGQQVTLSCSPISGHRSVSWYQQTPGQGLQFLFEYFSETQRNKGNFPGRFSGRQFSNSRSEMNVSTLELGDSALYLCASSSTGNPETQYFGPGTRLLVL.

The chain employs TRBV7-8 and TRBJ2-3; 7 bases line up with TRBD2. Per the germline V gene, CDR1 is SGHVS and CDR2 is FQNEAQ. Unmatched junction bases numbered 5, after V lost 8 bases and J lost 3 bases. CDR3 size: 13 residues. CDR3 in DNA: TGTGCCAGCGGGGTGGGGGGGACAGATACGCAGTATTTT. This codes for CASGVGGTDTQYF.

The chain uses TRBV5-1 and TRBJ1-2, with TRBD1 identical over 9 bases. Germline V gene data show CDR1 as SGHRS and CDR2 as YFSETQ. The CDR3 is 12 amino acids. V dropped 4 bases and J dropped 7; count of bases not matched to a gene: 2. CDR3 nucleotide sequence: TGCGCCAGCAGCCAGGACAGGGGTGGCTACACCTTC. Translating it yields CASSQDRGGYTF.

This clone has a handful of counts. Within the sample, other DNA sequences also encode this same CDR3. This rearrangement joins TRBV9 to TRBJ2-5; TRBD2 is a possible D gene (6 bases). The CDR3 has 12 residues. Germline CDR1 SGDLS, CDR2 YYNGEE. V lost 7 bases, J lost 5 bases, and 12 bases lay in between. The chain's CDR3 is CASGGLGETQYF. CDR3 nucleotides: TGTGCCAGCGGAGGGCTAGGCGAGACCCAGTACTTC.

CDR3: CASSLARLADYNEQFF. The CDR3 nucleotides read TGTGCCAGCAGCTTGGCCCGGCTAGCGGATTACAATGAGCAGTTCTTC. The chain employs TRBV5-6 and TRBJ2-1; 7 nucleotides align to TRBD2. This CDR3 region has 16 residues. The germline V gene encodes CDR1 SGHDT and CDR2 YYEEEE. Losses at the gene ends were 0 bases for V and 4 bases for J; bases not matched to a gene: 7.

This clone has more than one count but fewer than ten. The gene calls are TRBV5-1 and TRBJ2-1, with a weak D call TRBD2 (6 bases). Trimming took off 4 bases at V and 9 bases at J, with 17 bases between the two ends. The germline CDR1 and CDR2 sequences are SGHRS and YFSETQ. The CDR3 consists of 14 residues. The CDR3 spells CASSDGGYLGEQFF. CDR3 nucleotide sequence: TGCGCCAGCAGCGACGGGGGTTATCTAGGTGAGCAGTTCTTC.

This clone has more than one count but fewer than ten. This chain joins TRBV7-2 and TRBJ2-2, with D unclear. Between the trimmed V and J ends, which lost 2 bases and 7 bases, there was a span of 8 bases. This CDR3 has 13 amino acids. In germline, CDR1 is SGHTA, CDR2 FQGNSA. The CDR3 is CASSLSHGGELFF. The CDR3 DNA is TGTGCCAGCAGCTTAAGCCACGGCGGGGAGCTGTTTTTT.

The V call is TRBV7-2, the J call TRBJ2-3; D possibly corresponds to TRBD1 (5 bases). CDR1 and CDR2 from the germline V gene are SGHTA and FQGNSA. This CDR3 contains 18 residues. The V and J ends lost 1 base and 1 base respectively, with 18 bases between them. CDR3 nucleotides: TGTGCCAGCAGCTTAGACAGCGCCGAAATAGGGGGCACAGATACGCAGTATTTT. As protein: CASSLDSAEIGGTDTQYF. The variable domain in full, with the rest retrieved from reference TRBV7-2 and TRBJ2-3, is GAGVSQSPSNKVTEKGKDVELRCDPISGHTALYWYRQSLGQGLEFLIYFQGNSAPDKSGLPSDRFSAERTGGSVSTLTIQRTQQEDSAVYLCASSLDSAEIGGTDTQYFGPGTRLTVL.

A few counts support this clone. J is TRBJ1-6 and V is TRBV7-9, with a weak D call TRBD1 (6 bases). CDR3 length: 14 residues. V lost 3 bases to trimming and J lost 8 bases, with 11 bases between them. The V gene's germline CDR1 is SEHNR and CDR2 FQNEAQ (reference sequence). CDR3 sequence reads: CASSFQGLDSPLHF. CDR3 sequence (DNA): TGTGCCAGCAGCTTTCAGGGGTTAGATTCACCCCTCCACTTT.

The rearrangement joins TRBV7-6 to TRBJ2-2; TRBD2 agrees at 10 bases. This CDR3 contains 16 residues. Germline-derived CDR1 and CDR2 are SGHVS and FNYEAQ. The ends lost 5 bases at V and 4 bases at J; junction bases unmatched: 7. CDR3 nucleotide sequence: TGTGCCAGCAGCCCCCCTAGCGGGAGTCGCACCGGGGAGCTGTTTTTT. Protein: CASSPPSGSRTGELFF.

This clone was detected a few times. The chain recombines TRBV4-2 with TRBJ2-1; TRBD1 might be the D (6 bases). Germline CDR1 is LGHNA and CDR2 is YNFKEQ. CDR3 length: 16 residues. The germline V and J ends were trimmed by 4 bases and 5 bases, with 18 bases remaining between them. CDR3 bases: TGTGCCAGCAGCCGTCACCAGGGGCCCCAAAACAATGAGCAGTTCTTC. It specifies CASSRHQGPQNNEQFF.

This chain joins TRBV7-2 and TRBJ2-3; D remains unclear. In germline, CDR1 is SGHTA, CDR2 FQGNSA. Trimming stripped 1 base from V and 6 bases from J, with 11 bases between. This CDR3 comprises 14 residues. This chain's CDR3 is CASSLEVGPDTQYF. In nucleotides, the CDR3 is TGTGCCAGCAGCTTAGAAGTGGGCCCGGATACGCAGTATTTT.

The CDR3 here is CASSLGHRANTEAFF. CDR3 nucleotide sequence: TGCGCCAGCAGCTTGGGTCACAGGGCGAACACTGAAGCTTTCTTT. The chain carries TRBV5-1 and TRBJ1-1, with a tentative D call TRBD1 (6 bases). The germline gives CDR1 SGHRS, CDR2 YFSETQ. The CDR3 is 15 amino acids. Trimming removed 0 bases from V and 1 base from J, with 10 bases in between.

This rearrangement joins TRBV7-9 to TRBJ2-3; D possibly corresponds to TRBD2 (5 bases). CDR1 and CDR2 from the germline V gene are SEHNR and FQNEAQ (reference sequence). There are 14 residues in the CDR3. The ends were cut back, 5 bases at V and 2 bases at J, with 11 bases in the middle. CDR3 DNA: TGTGCCAGCAGCCCAAGCGGCCACACAGATACGCAGTATTTT. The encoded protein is CASSPSGHTDTQYF.